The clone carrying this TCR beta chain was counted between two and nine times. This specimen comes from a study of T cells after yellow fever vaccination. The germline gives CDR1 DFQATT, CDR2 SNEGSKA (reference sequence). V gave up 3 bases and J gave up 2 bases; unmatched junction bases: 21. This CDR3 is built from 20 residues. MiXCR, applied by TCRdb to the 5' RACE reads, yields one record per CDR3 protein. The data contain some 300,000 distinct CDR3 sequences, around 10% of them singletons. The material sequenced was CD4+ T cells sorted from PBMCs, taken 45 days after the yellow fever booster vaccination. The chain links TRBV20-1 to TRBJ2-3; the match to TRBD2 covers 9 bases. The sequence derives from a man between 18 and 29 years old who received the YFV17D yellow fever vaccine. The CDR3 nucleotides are TGCAGTGCTAGCGGCGGACCGCTGCGCGGGGGGGCTATGATCACAGATACGCAGTATTTT. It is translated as CSASGGPLRGGAMITDTQYF.